This T cell receptor (beta chain) was recorded in a study of blood T cell repertoires in COVID-19. Whole-study context: Sites in the United States, Italy and Spain provided acute and convalescent COVID-19 samples. PBMCs, B-cell-depleted T cells, or T cells were the source of the cDNA or gDNA that made up the material.

In the authors' workflow: Reference gene primer amplification yielded estimated nucleated cell counts. TCRdb keeps only in-frame clones here, not all; method: immunoSEQ multiplex PCR. Clonal size and the V and J genes are those of that table, whereas D and trimming came from the DNA. The repertoire includes over 150,000 clones, 84% of them detected once, and roughly 14% sits in the top ten. The CDR3 has 18 residues. V gave up 4 bases and J gave up 3 bases, with 25 bases separating them. CDR1 and CDR2 from the germline V gene are SGHTA and FQGNSA. This TCR came from a man aged 18 to 30 with active or convalescent COVID-19. The genes are TRBV7-2 and TRBJ2-7; a possible D gene is TRBD2 (6 bases). The sequenced sample was peripheral blood. The DNA of the CDR3 is TGTGCCAGCAGCTCCAAAGGAGGTCGCGGGGACTTCTTCTACGAGCAGTACTTC. Translation gives CASSSKGGRGDFFYEQYF.